The rows below give T cell receptor beta chains drawn from one sample of a study of blood T cells in healthy people across ages. TCRdb re-derived calls from the 5' RACE reads in MiXCR, one entry per CDR3 protein. The table has about 1.8 million distinct CDR3 sequences, about 49% seen once. The sequenced sample was blood. Every receptor here comes from a woman between 35 and 50 years old in good health. Both conserved end residues are part of each CDR3. D genes are given only for firm matches. Rows may omit the clone size; those that give it use once, few, many or a size class.

clone_size,j_call,v_call,d_call,cdr3_aa,cdr3_nt
-,TRBJ2-4,TRBV7-6,TRBD2,CASSPLTSGGAGIQYF,TGTGCCAGCAGCCCGCTGACTAGCGGGGGGGCCGGCATTCAGTACTTC
-,TRBJ1-4,TRBV3-1,TRBD1,CAGSRSRTGPNEKLFF,TGTGCCGGCAGCAGATCCAGGACAGGACCTAATGAAAAACTGTTTTTT
-,TRBJ2-1,TRBV11-3,TRBD1,CASSLAGQGVYNEQFF,TGTGCCAGCAGCTTGGCGGGACAGGGGGTGTACAATGAGCAGTTCTTC
-,TRBJ2-5,TRBV24-1,-,CATSAEGRETQYF,TGTGCCACCAGTGCGGAGGGGCGAGAGACCCAGTACTTC
-,TRBJ1-5,TRBV20-1,-,CSAEGRTNQPQHF,TGCAGTGCTGAAGGACGGACAAATCAGCCCCAGCATTTT
-,TRBJ2-7,TRBV12-3/TRBV12-4,-,CASSFYQAEGFYEQYF,TGTGCCAGCAGTTTTTATCAGGCCGAAGGTTTCTACGAGCAGTACTTC
-,TRBJ2-1,TRBV20-1,-,CSAGGPVRAYNEQFF,TGCAGTGCGGGGGGGCCAGTACGGGCTTACAATGAGCAGTTCTTC
-,TRBJ2-7,TRBV7-9,-,CASSLGSAEGYEQYF,TGTGCCAGCAGCTTAGGATCGGCAGAAGGCTACGAGCAGTACTTC
-,TRBJ2-7,TRBV4-1,-,CASSQVEQVGDEQYF,TGCGCCAGCAGCCAAGTAGAACAGGTTGGCGACGAGCAGTACTTC
-,TRBJ2-5,TRBV6-2/TRBV6-3,-,CASSPMAGTYNEQYF,TGTGCCAGCAGTCCTATGGCCGGGACCTACAATGAGCAGTACTTC
many,TRBJ2-1,TRBV29-1,TRBD1,CSATGTGRFNEQFF,TGCAGCGCCACCGGGACAGGGAGGTTCAATGAGCAGTTCTTC
-,TRBJ1-2,TRBV29-1,-,CSVDLADTNYGYTF,TGCAGCGTTGATCTGGCAGACACTAACTATGGCTACACCTTC
-,TRBJ1-2,TRBV27,-,CASSLSPDIYGYTF,TGTGCCAGCAGTTTATCCCCCGACATCTATGGCTACACCTTC
-,TRBJ2-3,TRBV20-1,-,CSAQGRGGPLEDTQYF,TGCAGTGCACAGGGAAGGGGGGGGCCGTTAGAAGATACGCAGTATTTT